This entry lists 11 T cell receptor beta chains sequenced from one sample in a study of regulatory T cells in long-lasting Graves disease. Time point specified: newly diagnosed GD, antithyroid drugs for less than 3 months. Construction of the TCR library relied on RNA isolated from PBMCs. The authors built TCR beta libraries using iRepertoire HTBI primers and Arm-PCR of CDR3 regions. TCRdb re-analysed the multiplex PCR reads in MiXCR, keeping a single row per CDR3 protein. The repertoire holds about 350,000 distinct CDR3 sequences, about a sixth seen once, with 25% to 30% in the top ten. The sample was also reused in another study, on T cells in Graves' hyperthyroidism and ophthalmopathy.

The sample was peripheral blood mononuclear cells (PBMCs), taken at new diagnosis, from a patient treated with antithyroid drugs. Source of these receptors: a man aged 35-49 years with Graves disease.

This clonotype has just one count. This may arise from a read error, as a much more abundant clone is one base away. The chain combines TRBV7-3 with TRBJ2-7; the D is unclear. Trimming removed 4 bases at V and 2 bases at J, with 9 bases between. The V gene's germline CDR1 is SGHTA and CDR2 FQGTGA. This CDR3 has 13 amino acids. The CDR3 nucleotides are TGTGCCAGCAGCTCCGGGCCTACCTACGAGCAGTACTTC. Translated, it gives CASSSGPTYEQYF. Based on the CDR3 plus reference TRBV7-3 and TRBJ2-7, the full variable domain is GAGVSQTPSNKVTEKGKYVELRCDPISGHTALYWYRQSLGQGPEFLIYFQGTGAADDSGLPNDRFFAVRPEGSVSTLKIQRTERGDSAVYLCASSSGPTYEQYFGPGTRLTVT.

This clonotype was found many times. The CDR3, as DNA: TGTGCCAGCAGTTGGCAGGGAGAGGTCTACGAGCAGTACTTC. It translates to CASSWQGEVYEQYF. The rearrangement joins TRBV28 to TRBJ2-7; D possibly uses TRBD1 or TRBD2 (5 bases each). CDR1 is MDHEN, CDR2 SYDVKM, per germline. Trimming left V 4 bases short and J 3 bases short, with 13 bases between. There are 14 residues in the CDR3.

On this clonotype itself: A far larger clone is one nucleotide away, so this likely arose from a read error. V gene TRBV6-1 combines with J gene TRBJ2-1; TRBD2 aligns across 9 bases. V trimming: 5 bases; J trimming: 10 bases; junction bases outside the gene matches: 9. This CDR3 is 14 amino acids long. The germline gives CDR1 MNHNS, CDR2 SASEGT. The CDR3 DNA reads as TGTGCCAGCAGTCTCGCGGGGGGGCTAGGCGAGCAGTTCTTC. As protein: CASSLAGGLGEQFF.

The sample holds many counts of this clonotype. The gene calls are TRBV6-9 and TRBJ2-3; 9 positions match TRBD2. The CDR3 loop spans 15 amino acids. J gave up 4 bases and V 4 bases, and 6 bases lay outside the gene matches. Germline V gene data show CDR1 as MNHGY and CDR2 as SVAAGI. CDR3 sequence: CASSSSGAAADTQYF. The CDR3 DNA sequence: TGTGCCAGCAGTTCTAGCGGGGCGGCGGCAGATACGCAGTATTTT.

This clonotype showed up many times. The genes are TRBV11-1 and TRBJ2-2; no definite D call. The germline gives CDR1 SGHAT, CDR2 FQDESV (reference sequence). Trimming removed 1 base at V and 1 base at J, with 4 bases between. CDR3 length equals 14 residues. The DNA of the CDR3 is TGTGCCAGCAGCTTAGGCAGGAACACCGGGGAGCTGTTTTTT. Its protein product is CASSLGRNTGELFF.

Concerning this clonotype itself: A far larger clone is only one base removed, so a read error is likely. This chain joins TRBV7-2 and TRBJ2-2, with TRBD2 matching 7 bases. V gave up 1 base and J gave up 3 bases; unmatched junction bases: 11. The V gene's germline CDR1 is SGHTA and CDR2 FQGNSA. This CDR3 comprises 18 residues. The CDR3 DNA follows: TGTGCCAGCAGCTTAGGACTAGCTTCCATCTCAGACACCGGGGAGCTGTTTTTT. Translation: CASSLGLASISDTGELFF.

Many counts were recorded for this clonotype. The gene calls are TRBV5-1 and TRBJ2-1, with a weak D call TRBD1 (6 bases). Germline V gives CDR1 SGHRS, CDR2 YFSETQ. The CDR3 has 16 residues. Trimming left V 4 bases short and J 7 bases short, with 21 bases between. The CDR3, as DNA: TGCGCCAGCAGCAGACAGTCAGGGGCGCAAGTTAATGAGCAGTTCTTC. Its translation: CASSRQSGAQVNEQFF. The variable domain in full, completed from reference TRBV5-1 and TRBJ2-1, reads KAGVTQTPRYLIKTRGQQVTLSCSPISGHRSVSWYQQTPGQGLQFLFEYFSETQRNKGNFPGRFSGRQFSNSRSEMNVSTLELGDSALYLCASSRQSGAQVNEQFFGPGTRLTVL.

The chain employs TRBV28 and TRBJ1-6; 7 bases align to TRBD1. The CDR3 covers 15 residues. J gave up 2 bases and V 7 bases, and 5 bases lay outside the gene matches. Germline loops: CDR1 MDHEN, CDR2 SYDVKM. In nucleotides, the CDR3 is TGTGCCAGCAACGGAGGGGGCGCCTATAATTCACCCCTCCACTTT. It specifies CASNGGGAYNSPLHF.

This clonotype appeared many times. This chain uses TRBV5-1 with TRBJ2-7, with D maybe TRBD1 (5 bases). Trimming stripped 2 bases from V and 6 bases from J, with 9 bases between. CDR3 size: 12 residues. CDR1 is SGHRS, CDR2 YFSETQ, per germline. As DNA, the CDR3 is TGCGCCAGCAGCTTCCAGGGTGGCGAGCAGTACTTC. Encoded protein: CASSFQGGEQYF.

This clonotype was seen a few times. The chain's CDR3 is CASSLSAGAFTEAFF. CDR3 DNA: TGCGCCAGCAGCTTGAGCGCTGGGGCCTTCACTGAAGCTTTCTTT. This chain connects TRBV5-1 to TRBJ1-1; D may be TRBD1 (5 bases). CDR1 and CDR2 from the germline V gene are SGHRS and YFSETQ. The CDR3 spans 15 residues. Trimming left V 1 base short and J 4 bases short, with 14 bases between.

With regard to this clonotype: A read error may be the cause here, since a much bigger clone is one base away. The chain links TRBV3-1 to TRBJ2-2; tentative D call: TRBD2 (6 bases). This CDR3 contains 14 residues. The germline CDR1 and CDR2 sequences are LGHDT and YNNKEL (reference sequence). CDR3 in DNA: TGTGCCAGCAGCACTCAGAGCTCTACCGGGGGGCTGTTTTTT. This translates into CASSTQSSTGGLFF.